Sequencing of this T cell receptor (beta chain) was carried out in a study of T cells expressing NK-cell markers. About the research overall: One of the eight sequenced donors was seronegative, whereas the other seven were HCMV-seropositive. Study outcomes and limitations: CD8+ T cells in 5 or 6 donors included dominant NKG2C+ clonotypes at about 1.0-8%.

For each CDR3 protein, TCRdb gives one entry from its re-call of the 5' RACE reads, without DNA. Its clone listing holds roughly 420,000 distinct CDR3 sequences. On this clonotype itself: Its target is unknown.

Germline V lookup: CDR1 SQVTM, CDR2 ANQGSEA. The CDR3 runs to 14 residues. This clonotype was sampled from a woman between 18 and 75 years old in good health. This chain uses TRBV29-1 with TRBJ1-4. The sample was blood T cells: a sorted CD56 or NKG2C T cell subset, CD4+ or CD8+ T cells, or bulk PBMC T cells (not recorded which). The CDR3 sequence: CSVTTGATNEKLFF.